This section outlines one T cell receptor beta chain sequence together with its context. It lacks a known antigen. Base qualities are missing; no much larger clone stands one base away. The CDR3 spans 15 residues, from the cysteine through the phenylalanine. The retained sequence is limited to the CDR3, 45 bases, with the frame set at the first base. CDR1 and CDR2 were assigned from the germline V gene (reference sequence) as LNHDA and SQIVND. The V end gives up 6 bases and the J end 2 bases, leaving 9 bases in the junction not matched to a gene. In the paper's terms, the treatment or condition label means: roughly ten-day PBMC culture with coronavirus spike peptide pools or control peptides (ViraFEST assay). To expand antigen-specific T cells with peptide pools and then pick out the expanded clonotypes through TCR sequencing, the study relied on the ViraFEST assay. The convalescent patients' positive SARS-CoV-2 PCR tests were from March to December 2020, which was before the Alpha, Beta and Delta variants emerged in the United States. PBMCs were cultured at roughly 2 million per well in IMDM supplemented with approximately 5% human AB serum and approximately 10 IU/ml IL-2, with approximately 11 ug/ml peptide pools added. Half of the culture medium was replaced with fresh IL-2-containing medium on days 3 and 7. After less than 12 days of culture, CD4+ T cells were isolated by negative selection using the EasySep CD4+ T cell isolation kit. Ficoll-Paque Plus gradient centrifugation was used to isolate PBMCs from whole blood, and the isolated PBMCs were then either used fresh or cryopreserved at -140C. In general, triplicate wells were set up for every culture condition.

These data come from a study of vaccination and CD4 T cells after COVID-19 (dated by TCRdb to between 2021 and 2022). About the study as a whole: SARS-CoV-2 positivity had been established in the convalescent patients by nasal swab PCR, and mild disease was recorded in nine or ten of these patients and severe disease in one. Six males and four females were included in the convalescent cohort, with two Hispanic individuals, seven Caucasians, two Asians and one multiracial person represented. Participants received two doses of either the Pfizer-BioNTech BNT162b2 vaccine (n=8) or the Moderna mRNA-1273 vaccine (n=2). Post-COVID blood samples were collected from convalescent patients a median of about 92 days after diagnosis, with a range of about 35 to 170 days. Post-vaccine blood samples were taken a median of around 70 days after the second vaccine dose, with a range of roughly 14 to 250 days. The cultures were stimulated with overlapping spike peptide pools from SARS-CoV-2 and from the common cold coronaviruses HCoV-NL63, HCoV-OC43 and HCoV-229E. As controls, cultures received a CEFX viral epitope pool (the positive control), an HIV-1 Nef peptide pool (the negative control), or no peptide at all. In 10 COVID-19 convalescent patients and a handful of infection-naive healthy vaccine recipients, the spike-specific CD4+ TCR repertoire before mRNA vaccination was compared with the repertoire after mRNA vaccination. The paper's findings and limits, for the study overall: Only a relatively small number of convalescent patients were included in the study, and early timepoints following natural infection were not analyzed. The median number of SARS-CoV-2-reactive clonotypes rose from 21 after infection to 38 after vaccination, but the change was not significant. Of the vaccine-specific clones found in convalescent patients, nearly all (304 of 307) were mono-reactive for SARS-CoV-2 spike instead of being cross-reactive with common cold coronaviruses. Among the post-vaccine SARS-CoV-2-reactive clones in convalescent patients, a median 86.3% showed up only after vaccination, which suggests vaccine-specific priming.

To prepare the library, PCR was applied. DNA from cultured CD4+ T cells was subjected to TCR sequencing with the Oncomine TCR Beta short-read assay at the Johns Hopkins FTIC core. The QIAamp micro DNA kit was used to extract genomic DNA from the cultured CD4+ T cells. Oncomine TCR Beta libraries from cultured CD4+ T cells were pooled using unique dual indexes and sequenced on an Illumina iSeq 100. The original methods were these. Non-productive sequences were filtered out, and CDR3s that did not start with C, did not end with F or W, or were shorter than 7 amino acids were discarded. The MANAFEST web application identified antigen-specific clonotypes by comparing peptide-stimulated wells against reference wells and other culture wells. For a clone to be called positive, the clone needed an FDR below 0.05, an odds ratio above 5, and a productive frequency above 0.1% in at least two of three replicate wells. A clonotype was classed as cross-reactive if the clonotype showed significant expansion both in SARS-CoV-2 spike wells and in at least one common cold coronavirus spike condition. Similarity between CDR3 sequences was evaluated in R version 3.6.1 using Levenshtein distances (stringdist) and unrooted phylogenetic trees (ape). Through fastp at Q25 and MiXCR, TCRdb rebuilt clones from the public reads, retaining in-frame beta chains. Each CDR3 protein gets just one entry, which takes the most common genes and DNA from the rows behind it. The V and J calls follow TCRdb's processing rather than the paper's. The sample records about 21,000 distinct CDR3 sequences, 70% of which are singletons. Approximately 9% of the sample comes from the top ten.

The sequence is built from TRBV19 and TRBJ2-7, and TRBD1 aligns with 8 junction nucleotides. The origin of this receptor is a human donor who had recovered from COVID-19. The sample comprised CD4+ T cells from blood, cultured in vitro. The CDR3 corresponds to CASSQTGTGAYEQYF. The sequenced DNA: TGTGCCAGTAGCCAGACCGGGACAGGAGCCTACGAGCAGTACTTC.